Following are 26 T cell receptor beta chains from one sample sequenced in a study of PD-L1 blockade in urothelial cancer. Using immunoSEQ multiplex PCR, the repertoire was profiled, and TCRdb retains in-frame clones only, with some absent. This sample has about 100,000 clones; roughly 84% occur once, and the top ten carry about 2.4%. Material: PBMCs, obtained around atezolizumab (anti-PD-L1) treatment. The receptor set was obtained from a man aged 50-60 years with urothelial cancer.

The CDR3 nucleotides read TGTGCCAGCAGCTTAGACACTACCTACGAGCAGTACTTC. Translating gives CASSLDTTYEQYF. The chain uses TRBV7-9 and TRBJ2-7; D gene ambiguous. Trimming left V 1 base short and J 2 bases short, with 6 bases between. This CDR3 region has 13 residues. Germline loops: CDR1 SEHNR, CDR2 FQNEAQ (reference sequence). The full variable domain, rest sourced from reference TRBV7-9 and TRBJ2-7, is DTGVSQNPRHKITKRGQNVTFRCDPISEHNRLYWYRQTLGQGPEFLTYFQNEAQLEKSRLLSDRFSAERPKGSFSTLEIQRTEQGDSAMYLCASSLDTTYEQYFGPGTRLTVT.

The chain recombines TRBV2 with TRBJ2-3; TRBD1 agrees at 7 bases. Germline CDR1 SNHLY, CDR2 FYNNEI. This CDR3 is built from 14 residues. Trimming cost V 6 bases and J 0 bases; bases outside gene matches: 3. CDR3 residues: CASRPGQSTDTQYF. For the CDR3, the DNA is TGTGCCAGCAGGCCGGGACAGAGCACAGATACGCAGTATTTT.

The chain is built from TRBV7-9 and TRBJ1-5, with a weak D call TRBD1 (6 bases). The CDR3 spans 18 residues. CDR1 and CDR2 (germline): SEHNR, FQNEAQ (reference sequence). Trimming stripped 2 bases from V and 2 bases from J, with 19 bases between. The CDR3 DNA is TGTGCCAGCAGCTTAAATGTGGGTCAGGGGCTGGGCAATCAGCCCCAGCATTTT. Its translation is CASSLNVGQGLGNQPQHF.

V gene TRBV7-3 combines with J gene TRBJ2-5; TRBD2 matches at 7 bases. V shed 5 bases, J shed 5 bases, and the junction held 11 bases outside the gene matches. This CDR3 has 15 amino acids. Per the germline V gene, CDR1 is SGHTA and CDR2 is FQGTGA. The chain's CDR3 is CASSASGNRRETQYF. CDR3 DNA sequence: TGTGCCAGCAGCGCGAGCGGGAATCGCAGGGAGACCCAGTACTTC.

The V gene is TRBV14, the J gene TRBJ2-5; 7 positions agree with TRBD2. Germline V gives CDR1 SGHDN, CDR2 FVKESK. With V trimmed by 1 base and J by 1 base, 3 bases remained unmatched. This CDR3 is 15 amino acids long. CDR3 nucleotide sequence: TGTGCCAGCAGCCAAGTCGGACTAGGCCAAGAGACCCAGTACTTC. Translating it yields CASSQVGLGQETQYF. The full variable domain, completed using reference TRBV14 and TRBJ2-5, is EAGVTQFPSHSVIEKGQTVTLRCDPISGHDNLYWYRRVMGKEIKFLLHFVKESKQDESGMPNNRFLAERTGGTYSTLKVQPAELEDSGVYFCASSQVGLGQETQYFGPGTRLLVL.

This clone has only one observation. This chain connects TRBV10-3 to TRBJ1-1; D unresolved. Per germline, CDR1 ENHRY and CDR2 SYGVKD. The CDR3 is 13 amino acids. Deletions cut 1 base from V and 6 bases from J, with 9 bases between. This CDR3 is CAISEFMSAEAFF. CDR3 bases: TGTGCCATCAGTGAGTTTATGAGCGCTGAAGCTTTCTTT.

The genes are TRBV6-6 and TRBJ2-2; perhaps TRBD1 as D (5 bases). V was shortened by 5 bases and J by 5 bases, with 9 bases between the two germline ends. This CDR3 contains 13 residues. Germline CDR1 reads MNHNY; CDR2 reads SVGAGI (reference sequence). CDR3 sequence reads: CASSNRQTGELFF. The CDR3 nucleotides read TGTGCCAGCAGTAACAGACAGACCGGGGAGCTGTTTTTT.

The J gene is TRBJ2-1, the V gene TRBV7-9, with TRBD2 as a possible D gene (5 bases). V lost 1 base and J lost 2, with 12 bases in between. Germline V gives CDR1 SEHNR, CDR2 FQNEAQ (reference sequence). This CDR3 has 16 residues. The CDR3 here is CASSLVAGLTYNEQFF. The CDR3 nucleotides are TGTGCCAGCAGCTTAGTCGCGGGTTTAACCTACAATGAGCAGTTCTTC.

The sample holds one count of this clone. CDR3 bases: TGTGCCAGCAGCCAGGGGTCCCCGACGAATGAGCAGTTCTTC. This gives the protein CASSQGSPTNEQFF. The chain links TRBV9 to TRBJ2-1, with a possible D match to TRBD1 (6 bases). Trimming removed 4 bases from V and 7 bases from J, with 15 bases in between. The germline CDR1 and CDR2 sequences are SGDLS and YYNGEE. The CDR3 runs 14 residues.

This rearrangement joins TRBV9 to TRBJ2-1; 9 bases align to TRBD2. The germline CDR1 and CDR2 sequences are SGDLS and YYNGEE. V lost 7 bases, J lost 7 bases, and 12 bases stayed unmatched. The CDR3 sequence is 15 residues long. DNA for the CDR3: TGTGCCAGCGGACGGGCTAGCGGGGCTTATAATGAGCAGTTCTTC. It is translated as CASGRASGAYNEQFF.

The chain uses TRBV5-4 and TRBJ1-1, with D unresolved. The CDR3 extends over 16 amino acids. The germline gives CDR1 SGHNT, CDR2 YYREEE (reference sequence). Between the trimmed V and J ends, which lost 0 bases and 5 bases, there was a span of 17 bases. The CDR3 nucleotides are TGTGCCAGCAGCTTGGGCGGGTTGGAGGGTGGGACTGAAGCTTTCTTT. This codes for CASSLGGLEGGTEAFF.

Concerning this clone: The junction and the germline gene differ at one end; a read error may be behind it. V gene TRBV28 combines with J gene TRBJ2-7, with D unresolved. Germline V lookup: CDR1 MDHEN, CDR2 SYDVKM. This CDR3 spans 11 amino acids. The CDR3 loop reads CASSLSFEQYF. As DNA, the CDR3 is TGTGCCAGCAGTTTATCCTTCGAGCAGTACTTC.

The chain has TRBV11-2 and TRBJ2-3; D unresolved. CDR3 size: 15 residues. The germline V gene encodes CDR1 SGHAT and CDR2 FQNNGV. V dropped 5 bases and J dropped 0 bases, with 12 bases sitting between them. CDR3: CASSSKMLSTDTQYF. The CDR3 DNA is TGTGCCAGCAGCAGCAAAATGCTGAGCACAGATACGCAGTATTTT.

The gene calls are TRBV18 and TRBJ2-7, with 10 bases identical to TRBD2. Germline V gene lookup returns CDR1 KGHSH and CDR2 LQKENI. The CDR3 covers 14 residues. V lost 3 bases, J lost 6 bases, and 5 bases stayed unmatched. The CDR3 region is CASSPPSGSAEQYF. In nucleotides, the CDR3 is TGTGCCAGCTCACCCCCTAGCGGGAGCGCCGAGCAGTACTTC.

This clone turned up a few times. This chain uses TRBV7-2 with TRBJ1-2, with 8 nucleotides matching TRBD1. Trimming removed 5 bases from V and 4 bases from J; junction bases left unmatched: 6. The CDR3 is 14 amino acids. The V gene's germline CDR1 is SGHTA and CDR2 FQGNSA. The CDR3 spells CASSQGQGFYGYTF. The CDR3 region has the DNA TGTGCCAGCAGCCAAGGACAGGGCTTCTATGGCTACACCTTC.

The chain combines TRBV28 with TRBJ2-2, with D tentatively TRBD2 (6 bases). The CDR3 runs to 14 residues. Germline CDR1 and CDR2: MDHEN and SYDVKM. The V and J ends lost 7 bases and 6 bases respectively, with 15 bases between them. As DNA, the CDR3 is TGTGCCAGCAATCTGCGGGAAGGGCCCGGGGAGCTGTTTTTT. It translates to CASNLREGPGELFF.

This clone was recorded once. This sequence joins TRBV5-4 and TRBJ2-2; D might be TRBD2 (6 bases). This CDR3 is 14 amino acids long. V shed 3 bases and J shed 4 bases, with 10 bases lying between them. Germline CDR1 is SGHNT and CDR2 is YYREEE (reference sequence). CDR3 sequence reads: CASSWDSLTGELFF. As DNA, the CDR3 is TGTGCCAGCAGCTGGGACTCTCTCACCGGGGAGCTGTTTTTT.

The V gene is TRBV28, the J gene TRBJ2-1; 12 bases map to TRBD1. The CDR3 totals 17 residues. Per the germline V gene, CDR1 is MDHEN and CDR2 is SYDVKM. V gave up 3 bases and J gave up 9 bases; unmatched junction bases: 12. The CDR3: CASSLYGPGQGAGEQFF. In DNA form, the CDR3 reads TGTGCCAGCAGTTTGTACGGGCCGGGACAGGGGGCCGGTGAGCAGTTCTTC.

The gene calls are TRBV9 and TRBJ2-5; D not resolved. The CDR3 has 13 residues. Germline-derived CDR1 and CDR2 are SGDLS and YYNGEE. Trimming removed 3 bases from V and 0 bases from J, with 6 bases in between. The CDR3 reads CASSARDQETQYF. The CDR3 DNA reads TGTGCCAGCAGCGCCCGGGACCAAGAGACCCAGTACTTC.

The chain uses TRBV11-3 and TRBJ2-5; D call uncertain. The CDR3 extends over 13 amino acids. V gave up 1 base and J gave up 4 bases, with 7 bases separating them. Germline values: CDR1 SGHNT, CDR2 YENEEA. DNA for the CDR3: TGTGCCAGCAGCTTAGCCAGGCGAGAGACCCAGTACTTC. Encoded protein: CASSLARRETQYF.

The chain couples TRBV28 to TRBJ2-1; 12 bases map to TRBD1. Trimming removed 5 bases from V and 10 bases from J; junction bases left unmatched: 9. The CDR3 covers 15 residues. Per germline, CDR1 MDHEN and CDR2 SYDVKM. The CDR3 DNA is TGTGCCAGCAGTCCAGGGGGGACAGGGGGCCGGGAGCAGTTCTTC. The encoded protein is CASSPGGTGGREQFF. The full variable domain, with the rest looked up from reference TRBV28 and TRBJ2-1, is DVKVTQSSRYLVKRTGEKVFLECVQDMDHENMFWYRQDPGLGLRLIYFSYDVKMKEKGDIPEGYSVSREKKERFSLILESASTNQTSMYLCASSPGGTGGREQFFGPGTRLTVL.

The chain couples TRBV6-1 to TRBJ2-2; D might be TRBD2 (6 bases). The V end lost 3 bases, the J end lost 4 bases, and 12 bases lay between the germline ends. Germline V gene lookup returns CDR1 MNHNS and CDR2 SASEGT. The CDR3 has 15 residues. CDR3 sequence (DNA): TGTGCCAGCAGTGAGACGGGAGTTATCACCGGGGAGCTGTTTTTT. Its translation is CASSETGVITGELFF.

This chain uses TRBV28 with TRBJ1-2; TRBD1 aligns across 8 bases. Per germline, CDR1 MDHEN and CDR2 SYDVKM. The CDR3 sequence is 17 residues long. V dropped 1 base and J dropped 1; count of bases not matched to a gene: 8. The CDR3 DNA reads TGTGCCAGCAGTTTATCGGCGACAGGGGTTTATAACTATGGCTACACCTTC. Translating it yields CASSLSATGVYNYGYTF.

The chain has TRBV28 and TRBJ1-2; no definite D call. V gave up 5 bases and J gave up 0 bases, with 13 bases separating them. Per germline, CDR1 MDHEN and CDR2 SYDVKM. The CDR3 consists of 15 residues. CDR3 nucleotides: TGTGCCAGCAGTGTCGGGATCCTCACTAACTATGGCTACACCTTC. This codes for CASSVGILTNYGYTF.

The V and J genes are TRBV7-3 and TRBJ2-5; D unclear. CDR3 length: 13 residues. V gave up 0 bases and J gave up 3 bases, with 5 bases separating them. Germline V CDR1 and CDR2: SGHTA, FQGTGA. The CDR3 loop is CASSLTAKETQYF. The CDR3 DNA is TGTGCCAGCAGCTTAACAGCGAAAGAGACCCAGTACTTC.

This clone was seen only once. The rearrangement links TRBV6-1 to TRBJ2-5; TRBD2 matches 11 bases. Germline CDR1 reads MNHNS; CDR2 reads SASEGT. This CDR3 comprises 16 residues. V dropped 1 base and J dropped 7; count of bases not matched to a gene: 8. CDR3 in amino acids: CASSEGLAGGQGTQYF. CDR3 sequence (DNA): TGTGCCAGCAGTGAAGGGCTAGCGGGAGGTCAGGGGACCCAGTACTTC.